These 3 T cell receptor beta chains were all obtained from the same sample, sequenced in a study of T-cell reconstitution after alpha-beta-depleted transplantation in children. The library targeted TCRbeta and was prepared with unique molecular identifiers. Using its own MiXCR run on the PCR reads, TCRdb lists one record per CDR3 protein. Of approximately 16,000 distinct CDR3 sequences listed, 5% to 5.5% are singletons. The material was PBMCs, obtained before TCRalphabeta/CD19-depleted stem cell transplant. These receptors were collected from a boy between 10 and 17 years old with acute lymphoblastic leukemia, due to receive a stem cell transplant.

V usage is TRBV4-2 and J usage is TRBJ2-7; D unclear. This CDR3 spans 12 amino acids. Trimming pared 8 bases from V and 2 bases from J, leaving 10 bases between. Germline V gives CDR1 LGHNA, CDR2 YNFKEQ. CDR3 nucleotides: TGTGCCAGCGGCCCTGGGCCCTACGAGCAGTACTTC. This sequence encodes CASGPGPYEQYF.

This clonotype is medium-sized in the sample. The CDR3 DNA reads as TGTGCCAGCAGCAAGACAGGGTTGTACCAAGAGACCCAGTACTTC. It encodes CASSKTGLYQETQYF. The rearrangement uses TRBV6-5 and TRBJ2-5, with TRBD1 matching over 7 bases. The CDR3 has 15 amino acids. Per germline, CDR1 MNHEY and CDR2 SVGAGI. V dropped 6 bases and J dropped 0; count of bases not matched to a gene: 7.

In this sample, this clonotype turned up many times. The rearrangement links TRBV6-1 to TRBJ1-2, with no clear D. V lost 3 bases to trimming and J lost 4 bases, with 12 bases between them. The CDR3 consists of 14 residues. In germline, CDR1 is MNHNS, CDR2 SASEGT. Here the CDR3 reads CASSDQGTIYGYTF. DNA for the CDR3: TGTGCCAGCAGTGATCAAGGAACCATCTATGGCTACACCTTC.